Listed below are T cell receptor beta chains from one sample, sequenced in a study of cytomegalovirus exposure and HLA in healthy donors. Produced via immunoSEQ multiplex PCR; TCRdb's table is partial and in-frame only. Of hundreds of thousands of clones in the sample, about three quarters were seen once. Sequenced: PBMCs. These receptors originate from a woman aged 60-75 years in good health and CMV-seropositive. Both conserved end residues are part of each CDR3. D genes are given only for firm matches.

len	d_gene	j_gene	v_gene	CDR3aa	CDR3nt
15	-	TRBJ2-7	TRBV6-5	CASSSRGGTVYEQYF	TGTGCCAGCAGTTCTAGAGGCGGGACAGTATACGAGCAGTACTTC
13	TRBD1	TRBJ2-4	TRBV11-3	CASSVRQGNIQYF	TGTGCCAGCAGCGTCCGACAGGGGAACATTCAGTACTTC
12	-	TRBJ1-2	TRBV28	CASSLAGNGYTF	TGTGCCAGCAGTTTAGCGGGAAATGGCTACACCTTC
15	-	TRBJ2-1	TRBV6-1	CASSLVGSSYNEQFF	TGTGCCAGCAGTCTCGTAGGGAGCTCCTACAATGAGCAGTTCTTC
15	-	TRBJ2-5	TRBV9	CASSLRYAREETQYF	TGTGCCAGCAGCTTACGATACGCCAGGGAAGAGACCCAGTACTTC
13	TRBD1	TRBJ2-5	TRBV4-2	CASSEGAIETQYF	TGTGCCAGCAGCGAGGGGGCCATAGAGACCCAGTACTTC
12	-	TRBJ1-1	TRBV2	CASGFGGTEAFF	TGTGCCAGCGGGTTCGGGGGCACTGAAGCTTTCTTT
14	TRBD1	TRBJ2-7	TRBV11-3	CASSLTGGSYEQYF	TGTGCCAGCAGCTTGACAGGGGGCTCCTACGAGCAGTACTTC
13	-	TRBJ2-7	TRBV4-3	CASSQDLSREQYF	TGCGCCAGCAGCCAAGATCTGTCCCGGGAGCAGTACTTC
15	-	TRBJ2-1	TRBV2	CASRAPSSSYNEQFF	TGTGCCAGCAGAGCGCCGTCAAGCTCCTACAATGAGCAGTTCTTC
16	TRBD2	TRBJ2-3	TRBV27	CASSSHSSGSTDTQYF	TGTGCCAGCAGTTCCCACTCTAGCGGGAGCACAGATACGCAGTATTTT
13	TRBD1	TRBJ2-5	TRBV28	CASSSGQGGEQYF	TGTGCCAGCAGTAGTGGACAGGGTGGGGAGCAGTACTTC
15	TRBD1	TRBJ2-1	TRBV6-6	CASSQPDRGGNEQFF	TGTGCCAGCAGCCAGCCGGACAGGGGCGGAAATGAGCAGTTCTTC
17	-	TRBJ1-1	TRBV4-1	CASSQVLPGQGLTEAFF	TGCGCCAGCAGCCAAGTACTCCCCGGGCAGGGGTTGACTGAAGCTTTCTTT
13	-	TRBJ2-7	TRBV9	CASSAGQTYEQYF	TGTGCCAGCAGCGCGGGACAAACCTACGAGCAGTACTTC
13	-	TRBJ2-7	TRBV6-6	CASTATVSYEQYF	TGTGCCAGCACCGCGACAGTTTCCTACGAGCAGTACTTC
15	TRBD1	TRBJ1-6	TRBV27	CASTPGTGGGSPLHF	TGTGCCAGCACCCCCGGGACAGGGGGAGGTTCACCCCTCCACTTT
13	-	TRBJ1-6	TRBV6-6	CASFGTLNSPLHF	TGTGCCTCCTTTGGGACATTGAATTCACCCCTCCACTTT
13	TRBD1	TRBJ1-1	TRBV7-6	CASSLTGETEAFF	TGTGCCAGCAGCTTGACAGGGGAGACTGAAGCTTTCTTT
11	-	TRBJ1-2	TRBV30	CAWSVALGRTF	TGTGCCTGGAGTGTGGCCCTGGGGCGGACCTTC
14	TRBD1	TRBJ1-5	TRBV27	CASRAGQFHQPQHF	TGTGCCAGCAGGGCGGGACAGTTCCATCAGCCCCAGCATTTT
14	-	TRBJ1-1	TRBV6-5	CASSYQGGETEAFF	TGTGCCAGCAGTTATCAGGGAGGAGAGACTGAAGCTTTCTTT
15	-	TRBJ2-1	TRBV6-5	CASSKSGSSYNEQFF	TGTGCCAGCAGCAAAAGCGGAAGCTCCTACAATGAGCAGTTCTTC
14	-	TRBJ1-6	TRBV6-6	CASNYKSSNSPLHF	TGTGCCAGCAACTACAAGTCTTCGAATTCACCCCTCCACTTT
14	TRBD1	TRBJ1-4	TRBV7-2	CASSPTGTYEKLFF	TGTGCCAGCAGCCCGACAGGGACTTATGAAAAACTGTTTTTT
16	TRBD2	TRBJ2-5	TRBV5-1	CASSLSSSGGQETQYF	TGCGCCAGCAGCTTGAGCTCTAGCGGGGGCCAAGAGACCCAGTACTTC